This TCR beta chain was profiled in a study of blood T cell repertoires in COVID-19. At the level of the study: COVID-19 samples collected from the United States, Italy and Spain covered acute and convalescent phases. PBMCs, B-cell-depleted T cells, or T cells provided the cDNA or gDNA that made up the material.

Sequencing was performed with immunoSEQ multiplex PCR; in TCRdb, only in-frame clones are kept and a portion is missing. This sample has under 350,000 clones; roughly 85% occur once, and the top ten carry approximately 10%. This clone was counted only a few times. CDR1 MNHEY and CDR2 SVGAGI come from the germline V gene. This CDR3 is built from 15 residues. Losses at the gene ends were 2 bases for V and 7 bases for J; bases not matched to a gene: 7. Source material: peripheral blood. This receptor was identified in a woman between 65 and 79 years old with acute or convalescent COVID-19. The chain recombines TRBV6-5 with TRBJ1-5, with 8 bases fitting TRBD1. The CDR3 sequence: CASSYGQGSHQPQHF. In DNA form, the CDR3 reads TGTGCCAGCAGTTACGGACAGGGTTCTCACCAGCCCCAGCATTTT.